These 18 T cell receptor beta chains came from one sample sequenced in a study of shared T cell receptors in the human thymus. Only in-frame clones appear in the TCRdb table, and some are missing; sequencing was by immunoSEQ multiplex PCR. In the table there are 450,000 to 650,000 clones, about 84% of which are singletons. These data were likewise used in another study, on human thymus T cells.

Sample: thymocytes. Receptors were obtained from a boy in the first two years of life with a congenital heart defect.

In its sample, this clone was seen once. The chain combines TRBV30 with TRBJ2-1; the match to TRBD2 covers 12 bases. Unmatched junction bases numbered 0, after V lost 3 bases and J lost 6 bases. CDR1 is GTSNPN and CDR2 is SVGIG in the germline V gene (reference sequence). CDR3 length: 13 amino acids. CDR3 residues: CAWRTSGSNEQFF. CDR3 sequence (DNA): TGTGCCTGGAGGACTAGCGGGAGCAATGAGCAGTTCTTC.

The sample holds one count of this clone. The chain employs TRBV19 and TRBJ2-7; 8 bases fit TRBD1. V gave up 9 bases and J gave up 0 bases; unmatched junction bases: 4. The V gene's germline CDR1 is LNHDA and CDR2 SQIVND (reference sequence). The CDR3 has 13 residues. The CDR3 DNA is TGTGCCAGCACCGGGACAGGCTCCTACGAGCAGTACTTC. The encoded protein is CASTGTGSYEQYF.

The chain joins TRBV4-2 to TRBJ2-7; 9 positions match TRBD1. Germline V gene lookup returns CDR1 LGHNA and CDR2 YNFKEQ. Germline trimming cut 3 bases from V and 3 bases from J; bases unmatched to any gene: 15. The CDR3 loop spans 18 amino acids. The CDR3 coding sequence is TGTGCCAGCAGCCAGAACCCCCACAGGGGGCGCGCTCACTACGAGCAGTACTTC. Translation: CASSQNPHRGRAHYEQYF.

The CDR3, as DNA: TGTGCCAGCAGCGCGTCCCGGGACAGGGCCTACGAGCAGTACTTC. Protein product: CASSASRDRAYEQYF. This chain connects TRBV7-8 to TRBJ2-7, with 9 bases that match TRBD1. The J segment lost 2 bases and the V segment lost 5 bases, leaving 7 bases of the junction unmatched. This CDR3 contains 15 residues. In germline, CDR1 is SGHVS, CDR2 FQNEAQ.

The V and J genes are TRBV28 and TRBJ2-1; 8 bases are a match to TRBD2. This CDR3 has 16 amino acids. J lost 0 bases, V lost 3 bases, and 4 bases had no gene match. Per the germline V gene, CDR1 is MDHEN and CDR2 is SYDVKM. CDR3 in amino acids: CASSFLSGSSYNEQFF. The CDR3 DNA follows: TGTGCCAGCAGTTTCCTAAGCGGGAGCTCCTACAATGAGCAGTTCTTC.

The chain combines TRBV7-8 with TRBJ1-2; 7 nucleotides align to TRBD1. CDR3 size: 17 residues. V trimming: 3 bases; J trimming: 0 bases; junction bases outside the gene matches: 10. CDR1 SGHVS and CDR2 FQNEAQ come from the germline V gene. CDR3 loop: CASSLGLWDSANYGYTF. CDR3 DNA: TGTGCCAGCAGCTTGGGCTTATGGGACAGCGCTAACTATGGCTACACCTTC.

A remark on this clone: The same CDR3 is also encoded by other DNA sequences in this sample. The gene calls are TRBV28 and TRBJ1-5; D is uncertain. Looked up from germline, CDR1 is MDHEN and CDR2 is SYDVKM. This CDR3 is 14 amino acids long. Trimming took 5 bases from V and 0 from J, leaving 8 bases between them. Here the CDR3 reads CASSRTDSNQPQHF. The CDR3 bases are TGTGCCAGCAGTAGGACTGATAGCAATCAGCCCCAGCATTTT.

The V and J genes are TRBV27 and TRBJ2-5; 15 nucleotides align to TRBD2. Trimming cost V 6 bases and J 5 bases; bases outside gene matches: 13. This CDR3 comprises 18 residues. CDR1 and CDR2 from the germline V gene are MNHEY and SMNVEV (reference sequence). CDR3 DNA sequence: TGTGCCAGCAGAATTGCCGGACTAGCGGGAGGGCCTGGGGAGACCCAGTACTTC. Amino acids: CASRIAGLAGGPGETQYF.

The chain joins TRBV5-8 to TRBJ2-7; TRBD1 agrees at 7 bases. The length of the CDR3 is 16 residues. Germline CDR1 SGHTS, CDR2 YDEGEE. Trimming at V came to 0 bases and at J to 1 base, leaving 7 bases not matched to a gene. Here the CDR3 DNA reads TGTGCCAGCAGCTTGGGACAGGGAAAAAGGTCCTACGAGCAGTACTTC. It translates to CASSLGQGKRSYEQYF.

The rearrangement joins TRBV7-3 to TRBJ2-7; 9 bases align to TRBD2. V lost 7 bases to trimming and J lost 7 bases; unmatched junction nucleotides: 5. The CDR3 is 12 amino acids. CDR1 SGHTA and CDR2 FQGTGA come from the germline V gene. The DNA for the CDR3 is TGTGCCAGCATGGCGGGAGGGCAAGAGCAGTACTTC. Translation gives CASMAGGQEQYF. The whole variable domain, filled in from reference TRBV7-3 and TRBJ2-7, reads GAGVSQTPSNKVTEKGKYVELRCDPISGHTALYWYRQSLGQGPEFLIYFQGTGAADDSGLPNDRFFAVRPEGSVSTLKIQRTERGDSAVYLCASMAGGQEQYFGPGTRLTVT.

The rearrangement links TRBV6-5 to TRBJ2-7; tentative D call: TRBD2 (6 bases). The germline V and J ends were trimmed by 2 bases and 2 bases, with 10 bases remaining between them. The CDR3 length is 14 residues. Germline V gene sequence: CDR1 MNHEY, CDR2 SVGAGI. The CDR3 DNA reads TGTGCCAGCAGTTACACGCGGGACCCCTACGAGCAGTACTTC. Residues: CASSYTRDPYEQYF.

The V and J genes are TRBV9 and TRBJ2-2, with 11 nucleotides matching TRBD2. V was clipped by 2 bases and J by 6 bases; unmatched bases: 12. The germline gives CDR1 SGDLS, CDR2 YYNGEE. The CDR3 is 18 residues long. The DNA of the CDR3 is TGTGCCAGCAGCGTCTCCTTTAGCGGGAGGGCCCGACCCGGGGAGCTGTTTTTT. This codes for CASSVSFSGRARPGELFF.

This chain links TRBV5-1 with TRBJ2-7; D is undetermined. The CDR3 runs to 14 residues. CDR1 is SGHRS, CDR2 YFSETQ, per germline. Trimming shortened V by 0 bases and J by 5 bases, and 12 bases separated the two germline ends. The CDR3: CASSLVGPEDEQYF. The CDR3 DNA reads TGCGCCAGCAGCTTGGTTGGCCCAGAGGACGAGCAGTACTTC.

The gene calls are TRBV7-9 and TRBJ2-7, with D possibly TRBD2 on 5 matching bases. The germline V gene has CDR1 SEHNR and CDR2 FQNEAQ (reference sequence). The CDR3 has 15 amino acids. The V gene lost 1 base and the J gene lost 3 bases, with 13 bases spanning the gap. The CDR3 DNA reads TGTGCCAGCAGCTTAGGTGGCAACGGGATCTACGAGCAGTACTTC. It is translated as CASSLGGNGIYEQYF.

The rearrangement uses TRBV6-1 and TRBJ1-2; 9 nucleotides agree with TRBD1. The CDR3 is made up of 16 amino acids. Trimming took 3 bases from V and 7 from J; bases not matched to a gene: 12. Germline values: CDR1 MNHNS, CDR2 SASEGT. The CDR3 spells CASSDGKEGQGPGYTF. The CDR3 region has the DNA TGTGCCAGCAGTGACGGGAAGGAGGGACAGGGCCCTGGCTACACCTTC.

This chain uses TRBV11-1 with TRBJ2-3, with D possibly TRBD1 on 6 matching bases. CDR3 length: 16 amino acids. Germline CDR1 SGHAT, CDR2 FQDESV (reference sequence). With 5 bases removed from V and 2 bases from J, the gap between germline ends came to 17 bases. This chain's CDR3 is CASSLRTGIITDTQYF. The DNA for the CDR3 is TGTGCCAGCAGCCTTCGTACAGGGATCATCACAGATACGCAGTATTTT.

This clone was observed a few times. V gene TRBV6-4 combines with J gene TRBJ2-1; D is possibly TRBD1 (6 bases). Germline assignment: CDR1 MRHNA and CDR2 SNTAGT. The V and J ends lost 2 bases and 3 bases respectively, with 11 bases between them. This CDR3 spans 15 amino acids. CDR3 sequence reads: CASSDGGHRYNEQFF. DNA for the CDR3: TGTGCCAGCAGTGACGGGGGACATCGCTACAATGAGCAGTTCTTC.

The chain couples TRBV7-9 to TRBJ2-2; 7 bases agree with TRBD2. Germline V gene data show CDR1 as SEHNR and CDR2 as FQNEAQ (reference sequence). The CDR3 sequence is 17 residues long. Trimming took 4 bases from V and 0 from J; bases not matched to a gene: 8. DNA of the CDR3: TGTGCCAGCAGCTCTTGGGGGGGACTCGCGAACACCGGGGAGCTGTTTTTT. Translating it yields CASSSWGGLANTGELFF.